Each of the 4 T cell receptor beta chains below was sequenced from the same sample in a study of blood T cell repertoires in COVID-19. Sequenced by immunoSEQ multiplex PCR; TCRdb stores in-frame clones only, minus some. This sample carries 100,000 to 150,000 clones, around 82% of them seen once, and the ten largest clones take more than 1.4%. Sequenced material: peripheral blood. The receptors here all came from a man aged 55 to 70 with acute or convalescent COVID-19.

This chain joins TRBV27 and TRBJ2-7; D is perhaps TRBD1 (5 bases). Germline CDR1 and CDR2: MNHEY and SMNVEV (reference sequence). V was pared by 4 bases and J by 7 bases, with 14 bases between. This CDR3 region has 13 residues. CDR3 in DNA: TGTGCCAGCAGTTACGCAGGGTTGAGGGAGCAGTACTTC. It translates to CASSYAGLREQYF.

The J gene is TRBJ1-5, the V gene TRBV11-2; a weak D match, TRBD1 (6 bases). Germline V lookup: CDR1 SGHAT, CDR2 FQNNGV. Between the trimmed V and J ends, which lost 3 bases and 4 bases, there was a span of 16 bases. The CDR3 extends over 16 amino acids. CDR3 DNA: TGTGCCAGCAGCTTGGGATCCGGGACAAGTAATCAGCCCCAGCATTTT. Protein sequence: CASSLGSGTSNQPQHF. Complete variable domain (other parts from reference TRBV11-2 and TRBJ1-5): EAGVAQSPRYKIIEKRQSVAFWCNPISGHATLYWYQQILGQGPKLLIQFQNNGVVDDSQLPKDRFSAERLKGVDSTLKIQPAKLEDSAVYLCASSLGSGTSNQPQHFGDGTRLSIL.

The gene calls are TRBV7-8 and TRBJ2-3, with D unclear. CDR1 SGHVS and CDR2 FQNEAQ come from the germline V gene. The CDR3 is 14 amino acids. V was clipped by 1 base and J by 0 bases, with 5 bases between them. Written as DNA, the CDR3 is TGTGCCAGCAGCTTAGGGCCTAGCACAGATACGCAGTATTTT. This translates into CASSLGPSTDTQYF.

This clone has just a few counts. The genes are TRBV4-1 and TRBJ2-2; D may be TRBD1 (5 bases). Trimming removed 3 bases at V and 2 bases at J, with 16 bases between. Germline V gene sequence: CDR1 MGHRA, CDR2 YSYEKL. The CDR3 runs 17 residues. CDR3 sequence reads: CASSHQFIDRNTGELFF. The CDR3 nucleotides read TGCGCCAGCAGCCACCAGTTCATTGACAGAAACACCGGGGAGCTGTTTTTT.